This T cell receptor (beta chain) comes out of a study of monozygotic twins with cystic fibrosis. V gave up 3 bases and J gave up 0 bases, with 12 bases separating them. The CDR3 sequence is 15 residues long. Germline lookup yields CDR1 SGDLS and CDR2 YYNGEE. This clone was picked up a small number of times. Its antigen is currently unknown. Study-wide results and limits: The repertoire was suggested to be naive-dominated, clonality median around 0.0093.

Some clones are missing from TCRdb's copy, which holds only in-frame ones; the method was immunoSEQ multiplex PCR. The sample has 30,000 to 35,000 clones, more than 60% seen once. Sequenced: blood. The V call is TRBV9, the J call TRBJ1-2, with D possibly matching TRBD1 (6 bases). The clonotype originates from a girl between 5 and 17 years old with cystic fibrosis. CDR3 DNA: TGTGCCAGCAGCGGAGGGACACATTCTAACTATGGCTACACCTTC. Translated: CASSGGTHSNYGYTF.